The next 19 T cell receptor beta chains were all read from a single sample in a study of PD-1 blockade in classical Hodgkin lymphoma. Specified time point: cycle 4 day 1 (C4D1), after five to seven weeks of nivolumab. Every single patient, without exception, relapsed after autologous stem cell transplantation, and brentuximab vedotin exposure varied. TCRdb keeps only in-frame clones here, not all; method: immunoSEQ multiplex PCR. The data hold 3,000 to 4,000 clones, with approximately 70% observed a single time. The sequences come from peripheral blood mononuclear cells (PBMCs), collected before the fourth cycle of nivolumab. The source of these receptors is a human donor with classical Hodgkin lymphoma.

The J gene is TRBJ1-3, the V gene TRBV5-1; 10 nucleotides match TRBD1. V lost 4 bases, J lost 4 bases, and 5 bases stayed unmatched. The CDR3 contains 15 residues. CDR1 SGHRS and CDR2 YFSETQ come from the germline V gene. The CDR3 here is CASSPQDRGGNTIYF. CDR3 nucleotides: TGCGCCAGCAGCCCCCAGGACAGGGGGGGAAACACCATATATTTT. The variable domain in full, completed from reference TRBV5-1 and TRBJ1-3, reads KAGVTQTPRYLIKTRGQQVTLSCSPISGHRSVSWYQQTPGQGLQFLFEYFSETQRNKGNFPGRFSGRQFSNSRSEMNVSTLELGDSALYLCASSPQDRGGNTIYFGEGSWLTVV.

The chain recombines TRBV7-2 with TRBJ1-1; D may be TRBD1 (5 bases). Trimming removed 6 bases from V and 7 bases from J, with 12 bases in between. The CDR3 consists of 12 residues. Germline CDR1 is SGHTA and CDR2 is FQGNSA. Here the CDR3 reads CASSRGGYEAFF. The CDR3 DNA reads as TGTGCCAGCAGTAGGGGAGGTTATGAAGCTTTCTTT.

The chain links TRBV19 to TRBJ1-2; TRBD1 agrees at 7 bases. The V gene end was trimmed by 9 bases and the J gene end by 7 bases; junction bases not matched to a gene: 17. The CDR3 spans 15 residues. Germline loops: CDR1 LNHDA, CDR2 SQIVND (reference sequence). This CDR3 is CASSREGQISFGYTF. The CDR3 nucleotides read TGTGCCAGCAGCAGAGAGGGACAGATTTCGTTTGGCTACACCTTC.

This clone was detected only a few times. The rearrangement links TRBV4-3 to TRBJ2-3; the D gene is possibly TRBD1 (6 bases). V shed 0 bases and J shed 3 bases, with 19 bases lying between them. Germline CDR1 reads LGHNA; CDR2 reads YSLEER. This CDR3 has 18 residues. The CDR3 reads CASSQESEGDDGTDTQYF. For the CDR3, the DNA is TGCGCCAGCAGCCAAGAAAGTGAGGGGGATGATGGGACAGATACGCAGTATTTT.

Concerning this clone itself: Distinct nucleotide sequences in the sample also encode this CDR3. The gene calls are TRBV6-7 and TRBJ1-4, with no clear D. TRBV6-7 qualifies as an ORF whose function is uncertain. The CDR3 length is 13 residues. Trimming shortened V by 5 bases and J by 4 bases, and 8 bases separated the two germline ends. The CDR3: CASSEFVNEKLFF. Here the CDR3 DNA reads TGTGCCAGCAGTGAGTTCGTTAATGAAAAACTGTTTTTT.

This clone has a handful of counts. V and J are TRBV6-1 and TRBJ2-7, with 10 positions matching TRBD1. V shed 5 bases and J 6 bases; nucleotides not matched to a gene: 10. The CDR3 consists of 15 residues. Germline V gene sequence: CDR1 MNHNS, CDR2 SASEGT. The CDR3 loop is CASSRSDRGIFEQYF. DNA for the CDR3: TGTGCCAGCAGTCGGTCGGACAGGGGGATCTTCGAGCAGTACTTC.

The chain carries TRBV6-5 and TRBJ2-7, with 8 bases matching TRBD1. Trimming took 2 bases from V and 5 from J; bases not matched to a gene: 2. The CDR3 extends over 13 amino acids. Germline CDR1 and CDR2: MNHEY and SVGAGI. This CDR3 reads CASSYTQGDEQYF. The CDR3 nucleotides read TGTGCCAGCAGTTACACACAGGGGGACGAGCAGTACTTC.

V is TRBV6-5 and J is TRBJ1-1; D remains unclear. With 2 bases removed from V and 5 bases from J, the gap between germline ends came to 6 bases. Germline-derived CDR1 and CDR2 are MNHEY and SVGAGI. The CDR3 has 12 amino acids. CDR3 amino acids: CASSYAGTEAFF. CDR3 coding DNA: TGTGCCAGCAGTTACGCTGGGACTGAAGCTTTCTTT.

This rearrangement joins TRBV27 to TRBJ2-3; 7 nucleotides align to TRBD2. The CDR3 loop spans 15 amino acids. V shed 10 bases and J 4 bases; nucleotides not matched to a gene: 14. Germline assignment: CDR1 MNHEY and CDR2 SMNVEV (reference sequence). CDR3 in amino acids: CATNMLGGGPDTQYF. CDR3 in DNA: TGTGCCACCAATATGCTGGGGGGAGGGCCAGATACGCAGTATTTT.

This CDR3 is CASSFSQGPYEQYF. CDR3 coding DNA: TGTGCCAGCAGTTTCTCACAGGGCCCCTACGAGCAGTACTTC. This chain links TRBV27 with TRBJ2-5, with D tentatively TRBD1 (6 bases). The J call is in doubt because the DNA end fits TRBJ2-7 better. CDR1 and CDR2 from the germline V gene are MNHEY and SMNVEV (reference sequence). There are 14 residues in the CDR3.

DNA for the CDR3: TGTGCCAGCAGTTTATGGACGGAATTAATCTCTGGAAACACCATATATTTT. Its protein product is CASSLWTELISGNTIYF. The chain couples TRBV28 to TRBJ1-3; D unclear. The length of the CDR3 is 17 residues. Trimming shortened V by 0 bases and J by 0 bases, and 12 bases separated the two germline ends. The germline gives CDR1 MDHEN, CDR2 SYDVKM. The variable domain in full, with the rest retrieved from reference TRBV28 and TRBJ1-3, is DVKVTQSSRYLVKRTGEKVFLECVQDMDHENMFWYRQDPGLGLRLIYFSYDVKMKEKGDIPEGYSVSREKKERFSLILESASTNQTSMYLCASSLWTELISGNTIYFGEGSWLTVV.

The rearrangement joins TRBV11-2 to TRBJ1-5, with no clear D. Per germline, CDR1 SGHAT and CDR2 FQNNGV. There are 13 residues in the CDR3. The V end lost 3 bases, the J end lost 2 bases, and 5 bases lay between the germline ends. CDR3 sequence reads: CASSFPGNQPQHF. CDR3 DNA: TGTGCCAGCAGCTTTCCCGGCAATCAGCCCCAGCATTTT.

The chain is built from TRBV9 and TRBJ2-2; no firm D call. V lost 2 bases, J lost 1 base, and 3 bases lay in between. The CDR3 runs 13 residues. Germline CDR1 reads SGDLS; CDR2 reads YYNGEE. CDR3: CASSVGNTGELFF. The CDR3, as DNA: TGTGCCAGCAGCGTGGGGAACACCGGGGAGCTGTTTTTT. The full variable domain, completed using reference TRBV9 and TRBJ2-2, is DSGVTQTPKHLITATGQRVTLRCSPRSGDLSVYWYQQSLDQGLQFLIQYYNGEERAKGNILERFSAQQFPDLHSELNLSSLELGDSALYFCASSVGNTGELFFGEGSRLTVL.

The gene calls are TRBV18 and TRBJ2-3; 10 bases agree with TRBD1. This CDR3 has 14 residues. CDR1 is KGHSH and CDR2 is LQKENI in the germline V gene. V was clipped by 4 bases and J by 6 bases; unmatched bases: 4. This CDR3 is CASSLGTGADTQYF. DNA of the CDR3: TGTGCCAGCTCACTCGGGACAGGGGCCGATACGCAGTATTTT.

V gene TRBV10-2 combines with J gene TRBJ1-6; TRBD1 matches at 11 bases. Germline CDR1 WSHSY, CDR2 SAAADI. Germline trimming cut 6 bases from V and 6 bases from J; bases unmatched to any gene: 13. CDR3 length: 18 residues. The CDR3 nucleotides are TGCGCCAGCAGAGGGACAGGGGGGATTGTGGTATCTAATTCACCCCTCCACTTT. The encoded protein is CASRGTGGIVVSNSPLHF.

The chain uses TRBV7-9 and TRBJ2-2; 9 nucleotides line up with TRBD2. V lost 6 bases and J lost 4; bases outside the gene matches: 6. The germline gives CDR1 SEHNR, CDR2 FQNEAQ (reference sequence). This CDR3 contains 15 residues. CDR3 nucleotide sequence: TGTGCCAGCAGGAAAAGCGGGGGGCCCACCGGGGAGCTGTTTTTT. It encodes CASRKSGGPTGELFF.

This clone was recorded a few times. V and J are TRBV28 and TRBJ2-7; D is ambiguous. Trimming stripped 2 bases from V and 4 bases from J, with 9 bases between. The CDR3 is made up of 13 amino acids. Germline V gene sequence: CDR1 MDHEN, CDR2 SYDVKM. The CDR3 sequence is CASSLVQSYEQYF. The CDR3 nucleotides are TGTGCCAGCAGTTTAGTTCAGAGTTACGAGCAGTACTTC.

The chain is built from TRBV7-6 and TRBJ2-2; 10 bases map to TRBD1. CDR1 SGHVS and CDR2 FNYEAQ come from the germline V gene. The CDR3 consists of 17 residues. The trim removed 5 bases at V and 6 bases at J, leaving 12 bases unmatched. The CDR3 coding sequence is TGTGCCAGCAGCACGGGACAGGGGATCTTTGGGTCCGGGGAGCTGTTTTTT. This gives the protein CASSTGQGIFGSGELFF.

V gene TRBV6-1 combines with J gene TRBJ1-3; D gene uncertain. Trimming stripped 4 bases from V and 4 bases from J, with 8 bases between. CDR1 is MNHNS and CDR2 is SASEGT in the germline V gene. The CDR3 length is 13 residues. CDR3 DNA: TGTGCCAGCAGTGGTATAGGGGGAAACACCATATATTTT. This codes for CASSGIGGNTIYF.